This T cell receptor (beta chain) was sequenced during a study of cytomegalovirus exposure and HLA in healthy donors. General study points: Associated with cytomegalovirus, according to the listing, were some 150 TCR beta chains.

The germline V gene encodes CDR1 SGHRS and CDR2 YFSETQ. The CDR3 is 14 residues long. V lost 1 base and J lost 2, with 9 bases in between. Regarding this clone: Its antigen is not identified. This same CDR3 is encoded by further DNA sequences in the sample.

Both 60 Vbeta primers and 13 Jbeta primers went into the PCR. Clones were read by immunoSEQ multiplex PCR, and TCRdb kept only the in-frame ones, dropping some. The table lists some 150,000 clones, 76% of them singletons. The sequence came from a woman in her 40s in good health and CMV-seronegative. V and J are TRBV5-1 and TRBJ2-5; D is ambiguous. The source material was PBMCs. CDR3: CASSLIGLQETQYF. The CDR3 nucleotides are TGCGCCAGCAGCTTGATCGGGTTACAAGAGACCCAGTACTTC.